Sequencing of this T cell receptor beta chain was carried out in a study of blood T cells in healthy people across ages. Study-level results: In these data, TCR beta diversity tracked strongly with naive T cell percentage.

A second PCR, run for about 7 to 12 cycles, used a sample-barcoded 5' primer plus a J-beta primer mix. MiXCR was run by TCRdb on the 5' RACE reads, yielding one entry per CDR3 protein. Here the sample spans approximately 2,000,000 distinct CDR3 sequences, more than 35% being singletons. With regard to this clonotype: The target antigen is unknown.

Between the trimmed V and J ends, which lost 4 bases and 3 bases, there was a span of 19 bases. The CDR3 is made up of 15 amino acids. Germline-derived CDR1 and CDR2 are DFQATT and SNEGSKA (reference sequence). Sequenced input: blood. This receptor was obtained from a human donor in good health. The chain is built from TRBV20-1 and TRBJ2-7; a possible D gene is TRBD2 (5 bases). The CDR3 protein is CSAILNGGYGYEQYF. The CDR3 coding sequence is TGCAGTGCTATACTTAACGGCGGGTATGGCTACGAGCAGTACTTC.